This T cell receptor beta chain was obtained from a study of post-analysis software for immune sequencing data. General study findings and limits: About five TRBV segments were more frequent in patients than controls; TRBV5-6, TRBV5-1 and TRBV20-1 belonged to this group.

To note about this clonotype: What it recognizes is unknown.

TCR beta cDNA libraries had unique molecular identifiers. TCRdb redid the calling of the PCR reads with MiXCR, one entry per CDR3 protein. The table lists some 800,000 distinct CDR3 sequences, 46% of them singletons. This CDR3 is built from 14 residues. Looked up from germline, CDR1 is LGHDT and CDR2 is YNNKEL (reference sequence). The chain employs TRBV3-1 and TRBJ2-7, with D tentatively TRBD1 or TRBD2 (5 bases each). With the DNA end fitting TRBJ2-5 better, the J assignment may be wrong. Sequenced input: blood. The sequence came from a girl between 10 and 17 years old with multiple sclerosis. DNA of the CDR3: TGTGCCAGCAGCCAGCCGGTCGGGACGGAGACCCAGTACTTC. It codes for CASSQPVGTETQYF.